These 8 T cell receptor beta chains were all obtained from the same sample, sequenced in a study of CXCR3-negative and CXCR3-positive naive CD8 T cells. Carrying UMI labels, the TRB cDNA libraries were prepared through 5' RACE. TCRdb re-called the 5' RACE reads; every CDR3 protein appears as one record, without DNA. This sample carries about 130,000 distinct CDR3 sequences, with 0.45% to 0.55% going to the ten biggest clones. Sequencing was performed on naive CXCR3- CD8+ T cells from blood. The subset denotes: CD45RO-CCR7+CD27+CD95- naive CD8+ T cells lacking CXCR3 (TNR3-). These receptors originate from a human donor in good health. Some clones in this sample may be carry-over from other donors' samples.

The chain is built from TRBV28 and TRBJ2-7. Looked up from germline, CDR1 is MDHEN and CDR2 is SYDVKM. The CDR3 contains 13 residues. CDR3 in amino acids: CASRPLGAHEQYF.

The chain joins TRBV7-9 to TRBJ2-2; TCRdb calls TRBD2, which cannot be checked without DNA. CDR1 is SEHNR and CDR2 is FQNEAQ in the germline V gene (reference sequence). The CDR3 is 14 residues long. The CDR3 protein is CAIPDRPSSGELFF. Looking up the rest from reference TRBV7-9 and TRBJ2-2 gives the full variable domain: DTGVSQNPRHKITKRGQNVTFRCDPISEHNRLYWYRQTLGQGPEFLTYFQNEAQLEKSRLLSDRFSAERPKGSFSTLEIQRTEQGDSAMYLCAIPDRPSSGELFFGEGSRLTVL.

V is TRBV10-2 and J is TRBJ2-3; TCRdb outputs TRBD2, but without DNA this stays unchecked. The CDR3 extends over 16 amino acids. The germline V gene encodes CDR1 WSHSY and CDR2 SAAADI. The CDR3 reads CASSMSSGVIRDTQYF.

This sequence joins TRBV7-6 and TRBJ2-7; TCRdb picks TRBD1, but there is no DNA to check that call. The CDR3 covers 15 residues. The germline V gene encodes CDR1 SGHVS and CDR2 FNYEAQ. The CDR3 is CASSERQGADYEQYF.

V is TRBV29-1 and J is TRBJ2-7. CDR3 size: 14 residues. The V gene's germline CDR1 is SQVTM and CDR2 ANQGSEA. CDR3 loop: CSVERVEGSYEQYF.

V gene TRBV21-1 combines with J gene TRBJ2-1. TRBV21-1 is a pseudogene segment. There are 13 residues in the CDR3. This chain's CDR3 is CASSKHRRNEQFF.

This sequence joins TRBV29-1 and TRBJ2-7. This CDR3 comprises 11 residues. Per germline, CDR1 SQVTM and CDR2 ANQGSEA. CDR3 amino acids: CSVVVSYEQYF.

The CDR3 protein is CASSTRGEGPFIISTDTQYF. The chain combines TRBV9 with TRBJ2-3; TCRdb designates TRBD2, a call that cannot be tested without DNA. Germline V gene lookup returns CDR1 SGDLS and CDR2 YYNGEE. The length of the CDR3 is 20 residues.